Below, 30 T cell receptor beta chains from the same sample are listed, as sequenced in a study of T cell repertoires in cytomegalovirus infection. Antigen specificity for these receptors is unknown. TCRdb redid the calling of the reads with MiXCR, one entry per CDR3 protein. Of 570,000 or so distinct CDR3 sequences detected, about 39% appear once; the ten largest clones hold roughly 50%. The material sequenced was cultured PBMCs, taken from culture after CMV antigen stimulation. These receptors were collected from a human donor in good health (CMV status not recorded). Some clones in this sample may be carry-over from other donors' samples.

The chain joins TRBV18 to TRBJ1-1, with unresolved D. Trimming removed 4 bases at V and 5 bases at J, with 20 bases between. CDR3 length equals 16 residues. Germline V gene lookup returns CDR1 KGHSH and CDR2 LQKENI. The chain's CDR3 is CASSLLPSQSGTEAFF. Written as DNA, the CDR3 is TGTGCCAGCTCACTTCTTCCTTCGCAGTCGGGAACTGAAGCTTTCTTT.

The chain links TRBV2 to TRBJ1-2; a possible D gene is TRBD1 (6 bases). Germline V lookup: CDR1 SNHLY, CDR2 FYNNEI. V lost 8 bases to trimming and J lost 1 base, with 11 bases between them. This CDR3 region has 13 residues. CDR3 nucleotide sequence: TGTGCCAGCGGCAGGGGAAATAACTATGGCTACACCTTC. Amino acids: CASGRGNNYGYTF.

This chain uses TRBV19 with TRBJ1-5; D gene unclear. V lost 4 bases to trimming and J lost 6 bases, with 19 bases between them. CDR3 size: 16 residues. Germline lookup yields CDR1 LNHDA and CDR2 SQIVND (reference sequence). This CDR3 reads CASSTYGSTAGQPQHF. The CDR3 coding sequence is TGTGCCAGTAGTACGTACGGGTCTACCGCGGGTCAGCCCCAGCATTTT.

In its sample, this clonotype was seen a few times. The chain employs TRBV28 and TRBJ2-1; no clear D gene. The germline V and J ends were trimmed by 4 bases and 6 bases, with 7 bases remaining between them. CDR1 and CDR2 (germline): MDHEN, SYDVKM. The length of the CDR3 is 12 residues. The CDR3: CASSSVGNEQFF. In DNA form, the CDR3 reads TGTGCCAGCAGTTCAGTCGGCAATGAGCAGTTCTTC.

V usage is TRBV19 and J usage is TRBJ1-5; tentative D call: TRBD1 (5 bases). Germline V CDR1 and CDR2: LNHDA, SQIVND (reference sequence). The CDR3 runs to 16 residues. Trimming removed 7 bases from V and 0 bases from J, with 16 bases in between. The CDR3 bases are TGTGCCAGTACCCCCGCCGGGGGTTATAGCAATCAGCCCCAGCATTTT. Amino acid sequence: CASTPAGGYSNQPQHF.

The CDR3 DNA reads as TGTGCCAGCGCGACGCACTGGGCCAACGTCCTGACTTTC. Amino acids: CASATHWANVLTF. The gene calls are TRBV6-6 and TRBJ2-6; D is unclear. The CDR3 consists of 13 residues. Germline V gene data show CDR1 as MNHNY and CDR2 as SVGAGI (reference sequence). V gave up 8 bases and J gave up 5 bases, with 10 bases separating them.

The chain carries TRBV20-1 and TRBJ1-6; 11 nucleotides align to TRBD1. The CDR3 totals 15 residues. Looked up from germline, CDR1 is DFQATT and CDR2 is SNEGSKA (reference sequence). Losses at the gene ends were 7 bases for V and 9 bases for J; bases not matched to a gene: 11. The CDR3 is CSVPRGGTGGSPLHF. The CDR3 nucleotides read TGCAGTGTTCCAAGAGGTGGGACAGGGGGTTCACCCCTCCACTTT.

CDR3 in amino acids: CASSPLDSYQPQHF. In DNA, the CDR3 is TGTGCCAGCAGTCCTCTCGACAGCTATCAGCCCCAGCATTTT. The rearrangement uses TRBV28 and TRBJ1-5; TRBD1 is a possible D gene (5 bases). Trimming removed 5 bases from V and 5 bases from J, with 13 bases in between. CDR1 MDHEN and CDR2 SYDVKM come from the germline V gene. This CDR3 has 14 amino acids.

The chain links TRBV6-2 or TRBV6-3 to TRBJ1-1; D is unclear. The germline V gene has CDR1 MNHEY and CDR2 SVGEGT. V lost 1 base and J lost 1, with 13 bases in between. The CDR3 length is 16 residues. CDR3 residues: CASSYYQQPRNTEAFF. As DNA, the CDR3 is TGTGCCAGCAGTTACTATCAACAGCCCCGGAACACTGAAGCTTTCTTT.

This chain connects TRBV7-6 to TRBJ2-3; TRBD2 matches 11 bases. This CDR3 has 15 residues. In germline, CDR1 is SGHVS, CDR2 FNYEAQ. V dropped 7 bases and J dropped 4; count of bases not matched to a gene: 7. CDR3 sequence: CASTPSGGRPDTQYF. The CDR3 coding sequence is TGTGCCAGCACCCCTAGCGGGGGGCGCCCAGATACGCAGTATTTT.

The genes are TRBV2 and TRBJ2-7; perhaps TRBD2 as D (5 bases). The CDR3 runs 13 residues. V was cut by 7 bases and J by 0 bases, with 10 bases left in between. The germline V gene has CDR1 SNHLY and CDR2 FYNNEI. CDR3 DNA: TGTGCCAGCACGAGCGGACTCTCCTACGAGCAGTACTTC. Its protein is CASTSGLSYEQYF.

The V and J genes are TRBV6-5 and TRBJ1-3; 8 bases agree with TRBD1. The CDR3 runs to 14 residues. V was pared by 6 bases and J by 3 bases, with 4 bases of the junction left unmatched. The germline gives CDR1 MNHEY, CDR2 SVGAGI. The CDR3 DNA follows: TGTGCCAGCAGCAGGGGGCAACTTGGAAACACCATATATTTT. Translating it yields CASSRGQLGNTIYF.

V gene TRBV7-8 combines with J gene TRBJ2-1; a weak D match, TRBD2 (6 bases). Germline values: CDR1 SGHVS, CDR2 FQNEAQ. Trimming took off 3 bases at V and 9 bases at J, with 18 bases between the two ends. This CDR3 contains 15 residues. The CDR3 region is CASSFFAGNNAEQFF. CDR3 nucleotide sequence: TGTGCCAGCAGCTTTTTTGCGGGGAACAATGCTGAGCAGTTCTTC.

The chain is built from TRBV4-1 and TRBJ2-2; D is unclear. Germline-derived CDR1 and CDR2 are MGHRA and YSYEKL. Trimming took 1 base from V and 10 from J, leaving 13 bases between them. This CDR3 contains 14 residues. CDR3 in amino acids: CASSQVRAAAELFF. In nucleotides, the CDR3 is TGCGCCAGCAGCCAAGTTCGGGCTGCCGCGGAGCTGTTTTTT.

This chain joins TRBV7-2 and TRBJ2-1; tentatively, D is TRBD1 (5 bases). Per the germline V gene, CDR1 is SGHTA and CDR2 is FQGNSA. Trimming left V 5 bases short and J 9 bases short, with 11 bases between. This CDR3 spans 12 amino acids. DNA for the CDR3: TGTGCCAGCAGCACGATAGGGGTTGAGCAGTTCTTC. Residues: CASSTIGVEQFF.

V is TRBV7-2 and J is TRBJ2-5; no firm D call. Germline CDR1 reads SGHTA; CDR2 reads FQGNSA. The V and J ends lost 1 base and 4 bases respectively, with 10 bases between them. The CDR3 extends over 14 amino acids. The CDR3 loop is CASSLGSSLETQYF. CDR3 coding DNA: TGTGCCAGCAGCTTAGGGAGTTCTCTAGAGACCCAGTACTTC.

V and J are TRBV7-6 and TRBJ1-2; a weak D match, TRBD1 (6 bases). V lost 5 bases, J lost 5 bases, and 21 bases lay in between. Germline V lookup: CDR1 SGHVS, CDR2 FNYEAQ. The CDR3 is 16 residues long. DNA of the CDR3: TGTGCCAGCAGCCCTTCCCGTGGACAGATAATTTATGGCTACACCTTC. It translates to CASSPSRGQIIYGYTF.

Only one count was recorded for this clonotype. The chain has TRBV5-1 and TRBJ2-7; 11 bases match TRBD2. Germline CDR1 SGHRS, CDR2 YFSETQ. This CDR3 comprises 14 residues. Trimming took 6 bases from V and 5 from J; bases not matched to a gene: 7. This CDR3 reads CASTGGTSGDEQYF. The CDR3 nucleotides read TGCGCCAGCACTGGGGGGACTAGCGGAGACGAGCAGTACTTC.

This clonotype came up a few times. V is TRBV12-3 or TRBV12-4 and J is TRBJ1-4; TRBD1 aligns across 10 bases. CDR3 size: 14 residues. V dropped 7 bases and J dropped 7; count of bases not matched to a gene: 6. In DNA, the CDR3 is TGTGCCAGCACCGAAAGGACAGGGGGTGAAAAACTGTTTTTT. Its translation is CASTERTGGEKLFF.

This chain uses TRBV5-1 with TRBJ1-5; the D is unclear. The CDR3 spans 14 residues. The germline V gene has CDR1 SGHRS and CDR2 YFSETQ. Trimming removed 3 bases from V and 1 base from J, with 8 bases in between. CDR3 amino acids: CASSSGESNQPQHF. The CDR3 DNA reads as TGCGCCAGCAGCTCTGGGGAAAGCAATCAGCCCCAGCATTTT.

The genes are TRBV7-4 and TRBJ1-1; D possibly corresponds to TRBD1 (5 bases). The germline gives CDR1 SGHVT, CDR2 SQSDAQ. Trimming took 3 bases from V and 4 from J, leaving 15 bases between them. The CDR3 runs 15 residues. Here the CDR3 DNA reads TGTGCCAGCAGCTTCGTAACAGGTAGTATCACTGAAGCTTTCTTT. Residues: CASSFVTGSITEAFF.

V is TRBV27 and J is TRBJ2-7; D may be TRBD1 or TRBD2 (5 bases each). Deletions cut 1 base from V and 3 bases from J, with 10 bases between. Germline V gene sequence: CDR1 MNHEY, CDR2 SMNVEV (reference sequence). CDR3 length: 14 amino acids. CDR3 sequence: CASSLWGSGYEQYF. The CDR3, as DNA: TGTGCCAGCAGTTTATGGGGGTCGGGCTACGAGCAGTACTTC.

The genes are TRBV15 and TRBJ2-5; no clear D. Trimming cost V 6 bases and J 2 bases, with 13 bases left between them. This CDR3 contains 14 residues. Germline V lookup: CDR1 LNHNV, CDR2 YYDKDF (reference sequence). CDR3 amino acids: CATRHPGRQETQYF. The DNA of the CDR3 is TGTGCCACCAGGCACCCGGGCAGACAAGAGACCCAGTACTTC.

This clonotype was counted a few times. In DNA form, the CDR3 reads TGTGCCAGTCAGGACAGGGCGGCAGATACGCAGTATTTT. Its protein product is CASQDRAADTQYF. The rearrangement joins TRBV19 to TRBJ2-3; 8 bases align to TRBD1. With 8 bases clipped from V and 4 bases from J, the junction kept 5 bases outside the gene matches. Germline lookup yields CDR1 LNHDA and CDR2 SQIVND (reference sequence). The CDR3 length is 13 residues.

CDR3 residues: CASRGDGRNTEAFF. CDR3 coding DNA: TGTGCCAGCAGGGGGGATGGGAGGAACACTGAAGCTTTCTTT. The chain carries TRBV12-3 or TRBV12-4 and TRBJ1-1, with D perhaps matching TRBD1 (5 bases). The V end lost 6 bases, the J end lost 1 base, and 12 bases lay between the germline ends. The CDR3 length is 14 residues.

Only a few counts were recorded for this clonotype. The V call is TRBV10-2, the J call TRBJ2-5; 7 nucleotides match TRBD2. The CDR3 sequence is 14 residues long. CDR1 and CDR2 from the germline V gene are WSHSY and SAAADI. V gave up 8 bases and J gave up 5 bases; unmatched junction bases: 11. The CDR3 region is CASRSGLPGETQYF. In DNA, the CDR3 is TGCGCCAGCCGATCGGGACTACCGGGGGAGACCCAGTACTTC.

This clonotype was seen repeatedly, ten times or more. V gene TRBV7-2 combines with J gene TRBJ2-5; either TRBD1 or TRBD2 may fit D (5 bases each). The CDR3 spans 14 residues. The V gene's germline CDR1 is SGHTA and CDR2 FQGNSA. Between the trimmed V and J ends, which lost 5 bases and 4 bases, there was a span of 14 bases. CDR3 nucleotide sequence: TGTGCCAGCAGCCGGGACCCTACCGGAGAGACCCAGTACTTC. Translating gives CASSRDPTGETQYF. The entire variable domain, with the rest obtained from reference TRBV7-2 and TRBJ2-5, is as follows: GAGVSQSPSNKVTEKGKDVELRCDPISGHTALYWYRQSLGQGLEFLIYFQGNSAPDKSGLPSDRFSAERTGGSVSTLTIQRTQQEDSAVYLCASSRDPTGETQYFGPGTRLLVL.

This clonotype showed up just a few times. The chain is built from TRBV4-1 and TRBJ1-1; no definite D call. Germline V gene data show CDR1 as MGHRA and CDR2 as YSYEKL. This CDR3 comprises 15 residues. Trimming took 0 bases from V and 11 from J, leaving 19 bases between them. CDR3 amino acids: CASSQDVPGPLGAFF. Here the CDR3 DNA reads TGCGCCAGCAGCCAAGACGTCCCGGGCCCTTTAGGGGCTTTCTTT.

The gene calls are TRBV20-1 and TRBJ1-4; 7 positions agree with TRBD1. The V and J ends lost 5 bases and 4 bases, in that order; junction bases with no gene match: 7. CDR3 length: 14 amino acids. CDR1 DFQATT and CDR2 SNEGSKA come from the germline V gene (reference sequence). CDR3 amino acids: CSAYRDSFNEKLFF. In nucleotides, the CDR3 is TGCAGTGCTTACCGGGACAGTTTTAATGAAAAACTGTTTTTT.

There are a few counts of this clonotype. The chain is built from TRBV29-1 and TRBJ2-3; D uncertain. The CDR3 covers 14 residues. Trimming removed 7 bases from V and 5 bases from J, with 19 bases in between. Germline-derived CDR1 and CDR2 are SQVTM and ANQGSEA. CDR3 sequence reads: CSAETRNNRDTQYF. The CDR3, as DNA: TGCAGCGCCGAGACTCGGAACAACAGAGATACGCAGTATTTT.